These T cell receptor beta chains were read from a single sample in a study of PD-1 blockade in mismatch repair-deficient tumors. Some clones are missing from TCRdb's copy, which holds only in-frame ones; the method was immunoSEQ multiplex PCR. The data show 130,000 or so clones, more than 85% seen once. This specimen was peripheral blood, taken 44 weeks after starting pembrolizumab. All receptors derive from an adult with mismatch repair-deficient cancer. Each CDR3 is given with its conserved first and last residue. A D gene is named only where the DNA matches it firmly. Clone size appears in some rows only: once, few, many, or a class for an expanded clone.

clone_size j_call v_call d_call cdr3_nt cdr3_aa
NA TRBJ2-2 TRBV29-1 NA TGCAGCGTTGAAGATTGGGGGCTAGCAGGGGAGCTGTTTTTT CSVEDWGLAGELFF
NA TRBJ2-7 TRBV27 TRBD1 TGTGCCAGCAGTTCCGCCCGGGACAGGGTGTCCTACGAGCAGTACTTC CASSSARDRVSYEQYF
NA TRBJ2-7 TRBV14 TRBD1 TGTGCCAGCAGCCGATCCGGGACAGGTATCTACGAGCAGTACTTC CASSRSGTGIYEQYF
NA TRBJ2-7 TRBV7-9 TRBD2 TGTGCCAGCAGCTGGATAGCGGGAGACTCCTACGAGCAGTACTTC CASSWIAGDSYEQYF
few TRBJ1-3 TRBV19 TRBD1 TGTGCCAGTGGACAGGGAATCTCTGGAAACACCATATATTTT CASGQGISGNTIYF
NA TRBJ1-2 TRBV14 NA TGTGCCAGCAGCCAAGGGCAGAACTATGGCTACACCTTC CASSQGQNYGYTF
NA TRBJ2-7 TRBV15 TRBD1 TGTGCCACCAGCAGAATCCCGGGACAGGGTCTGAACTCCTACGAGCAGTACTTC CATSRIPGQGLNSYEQYF
NA TRBJ2-1 TRBV7-8 TRBD2 TGTGCCAGCAGCTTAAGATTCGCGGGAGTCGGGAGGGATGAGCAGTTCTTC CASSLRFAGVGRDEQFF
NA TRBJ2-1 TRBV5-6 TRBD1 TGTGCCAGCAGCTTCGTCTCGGACAGGGGGCGATTCTACAATGAGCAGTTCTTC CASSFVSDRGRFYNEQFF
once TRBJ2-7 TRBV10-1 NA TGCGCCAGCAGTGAGATGTTGACGAACAGGGCGAGTGAGCAGTACTTC CASSEMLTNRASEQYF
NA TRBJ2-1 TRBV9 TRBD2 TGTGCCAGCAGCGACTCAACTAGCGGGGGGCCTAAGGGGCAGTTCTTC CASSDSTSGGPKGQFF
NA TRBJ2-7 TRBV5-6 TRBD1 TGTGCCAGCAGCTTGGCTGGACAGGGTGGGTACGAGCAGTACTTC CASSLAGQGGYEQYF
NA TRBJ1-4 TRBV7-9 NA TGTGCCAGCAGCTCCCGGGGTAGCGAGAATGAAAAACTGTTTTTT CASSSRGSENEKLFF
NA TRBJ2-5 TRBV7-9 NA TGTGCCAGCAGCTCCCGGGACACCAGCTCCCGAGAGACCCAGTACTTC CASSSRDTSSRETQYF
NA TRBJ2-1 TRBV30 NA TGTGCCTGGAACGAGCGGCTGGGGGGAAACAATGAGCAGTTCTTC CAWNERLGGNNEQFF
NA TRBJ2-1 TRBV28 TRBD2 TGTGCCAGCAGTTTGTCGCTAGCGGAACAGTTCTTC CASSLSLAEQFF
NA TRBJ2-3 TRBV7-9 NA TGTGCCGGGTCGAGGACTGCTAGCACAGATACGCAGTATTTT CAGSRTASTDTQYF
NA TRBJ2-7 TRBV6-1 TRBD1 TGTGCCAGCGGAACAATAACCGGGACAGGGTCGTTCCACTTC CASGTITGTGSFHF
NA TRBJ2-3 TRBV4-1 NA TGCGCCAGCAGCCAAGATAGGGGACCCACAGATACGCAGTATTTT CASSQDRGPTDTQYF
NA TRBJ2-5 TRBV6-4 TRBD1 TGTGCCAGCAGTGACCACAGGGGCAGGGAGACCCAGTACTTC CASSDHRGRETQYF
once TRBJ2-3 TRBV5-5 TRBD2 TGTGCCAGCAGACGGGTCCGGGAGGGGGGCACAGATACGCAGTATTTT CASRRVREGGTDTQYF
once TRBJ2-7 TRBV9 NA TGTGCCAGCAGCGTAGGGTTTAGTGAGACCTACGAGCAGTACTTC CASSVGFSETYEQYF
few TRBJ2-1 TRBV7-6 NA TGTGCCAGCAGCTTAATGTGGGGAAGCTCCTACAATGAGCAGTTCTTC CASSLMWGSSYNEQFF
NA TRBJ2-5 TRBV7-9 NA TGTGCCAGGGGGGTGACGGGAGCTTGGGAGACCCAGTACTTC CARGVTGAWETQYF
NA TRBJ2-3 TRBV5-1 NA TGCGCCAGCAGCTTGGGGGGTAGGGCAGATACGCAGTATTTT CASSLGGRADTQYF
NA TRBJ2-7 TRBV6-1 NA TGTGCCAGCAGTGAACCGGGACTTACCTACGAGCAGTACTTC CASSEPGLTYEQYF
NA TRBJ1-1 TRBV7-2 NA TGTGCCAGCAGCTTAGCGGGACGGCTGAACACTGAAGCTTTCTTT CASSLAGRLNTEAFF
NA TRBJ2-2 TRBV7-8 NA TGTGCCAGCAGCTTCGCACAGGGTTTGGCGAACACCGGGGAGCTGTTTTTT CASSFAQGLANTGELFF
NA TRBJ2-3 TRBV29-1 NA TGCAGCGGGGGGACTTCGCCCACAGATACGCAGTATTTT CSGGTSPTDTQYF
NA TRBJ2-1 TRBV11-1 TRBD2 TGTGCCAGCAGCCTAGGGCGGGGGTACAATGAGCAGTTCTTC CASSLGRGYNEQFF
NA TRBJ2-7 TRBV6-5 TRBD2 TGTGCCAGCAAGACTAGCGGATCATCCTACGAGCAGTACTTC CASKTSGSSYEQYF
NA TRBJ1-2 TRBV9 NA TGTGCCAGCAGCGTAGGGGGCACCAGGGATGGCTACACCTTC CASSVGGTRDGYTF
NA TRBJ2-5 TRBV28 TRBD2 TGTGCCAGCAGTTCCCCCCGGGAGGTTCAAGAGACCCAGTACTTC CASSSPREVQETQYF
NA TRBJ2-1 TRBV5-6 TRBD2 TGTGCCAGCAGCTTGGTTCGGGAGGGCCGCTACAATGAGCAGTTCTTC CASSLVREGRYNEQFF
NA TRBJ1-1 TRBV10-2 NA TGCGCCAGCAGGAGGATAGGGACTAACACTGAAGCTTTCTTT CASRRIGTNTEAFF
NA TRBJ1-4 TRBV4-3 NA TGCGCCAGCAGCCAAGCCCAATCCGGGAGACTGTTTTTT CASSQAQSGRLFF
NA TRBJ1-4 TRBV6-5 TRBD1 TGTGCCAGGGTTTTCCAGGGGGCTTGTGAAAAACTGTTTTTT CARVFQGACEKLFF
NA TRBJ2-7 TRBV15 NA TGTGCCACCAGCAGTTCTAGCGTCTACTACGAGCAGTACTTC CATSSSSVYYEQYF
NA TRBJ2-7 TRBV5-1 NA TGCGCCAGCAAACGAACCGGGACGCAACCCTACGAGCAGTACTTC CASKRTGTQPYEQYF
NA TRBJ2-2 TRBV15 TRBD2 TGTGCCACCAGCAGCCGCGGTGTGCGGGAGTTAGTAATCGGGGAGCTGTTTTTT CATSSRGVRELVIGELFF
NA TRBJ2-7 TRBV19 TRBD2 TGTGCCAGTACCGGTCGGGAGGACGCCTACGAGCAGTACTTC CASTGREDAYEQYF
once TRBJ2-2 TRBV4-3 NA TGCGCCAGCAGTACCGCCCTATCGCGAAGTACCGGGGAGCTGTTTTTT CASSTALSRSTGELFF
NA TRBJ2-1 TRBV5-1 NA TGCGCCAGCAGCTTGGGGTCAAGCATAATATCGAATGAGCAGTTCTTC CASSLGSSIISNEQFF
NA TRBJ2-3 TRBV10-1 TRBD2 TGCGCCAGCAGTCCCTCCCCGGCGGGAGTGACAGATACGCAGTATTTT CASSPSPAGVTDTQYF
NA TRBJ1-4 TRBV7-9 NA TGTGCCAGCAGTGAGGCAACTAATGAAAAACTGTTTTTT CASSEATNEKLFF
NA TRBJ2-2 TRBV5-1 NA TGCGCCAGCAGCTTGGCGGCAGGGAGGAACACCGGGGAGCTGTTTTTT CASSLAAGRNTGELFF
once TRBJ2-7 TRBV4-3 NA TGCGCCAGCAGCCAAGATCGGGCAGACTACGAGCAGTACTTC CASSQDRADYEQYF
NA TRBJ2-1 TRBV28 TRBD2 TGTGCCAGCAGTTTATCGTTCGTGGTCGATTCGGTACTAGCGGGAGGCTCCTACAATGAGCAGTTCTTC CASSLSFVVDSVLAGGSYNEQFF